One sample yielded the 26 T cell receptor beta chains listed below, sequenced in a study of blood T cell repertoires in COVID-19. The data were produced by immunoSEQ multiplex PCR, yet TCRdb's version contains in-frame clones alone and is incomplete. Of fewer than 350,000 clones in the sample, under 90% were seen once. Source material: peripheral blood. Every receptor here comes from a woman aged 55-70 years with active or convalescent COVID-19.

The rearrangement uses TRBV11-2 and TRBJ2-7; 16 nucleotides align to TRBD2. Per germline, CDR1 SGHAT and CDR2 FQNNGV. V shed 5 bases, J shed 5 bases, and the junction held 9 bases outside the gene matches. The CDR3 has 17 residues. This CDR3 is CASSPGLAGGLGDEQYF. As DNA, the CDR3 is TGTGCCAGCAGCCCGGGACTAGCGGGGGGGCTAGGGGACGAGCAGTACTTC.

The chain links TRBV7-9 to TRBJ2-4; D might be TRBD1 (6 bases). Deletions cut 2 bases from V and 8 bases from J, with 13 bases between. There are 14 residues in the CDR3. The germline gives CDR1 SEHNR, CDR2 FQNEAQ (reference sequence). The CDR3 coding sequence is TGTGCCAGCAGCTTATATCCAGGGGCAGACATTCAGTACTTC. It specifies CASSLYPGADIQYF.

In the case of this clone: This may come from a read error, since a much larger clone is one base off. The CDR3 loop is CASSETGGINGYTF. The CDR3, as DNA: TGTGCCAGCAGTGAGACAGGGGGCATCAATGGCTACACCTTC. The chain is built from TRBV6-1 and TRBJ1-2; 10 bases match TRBD1. V lost 3 bases to trimming and J lost 6 bases; unmatched junction nucleotides: 4. The CDR3 spans 14 residues. Germline V gives CDR1 MNHNS, CDR2 SASEGT.

This chain uses TRBV12-5 with TRBJ2-7, with TRBD1 identical over 8 bases. V lost 1 base to trimming and J lost 6 bases; unmatched junction nucleotides: 5. The germline V gene has CDR1 LGHNT and CDR2 FRNRAP. The length of the CDR3 is 14 residues. DNA for the CDR3: TGTGCTAGTGGTTTGGGACAGGGGTATGGCGAGCAGTACTTC. It is translated as CASGLGQGYGEQYF.

This clone occurred a few times. The gene calls are TRBV4-3 and TRBJ1-2, with 9 bases identical to TRBD1. CDR1 and CDR2 (germline): LGHNA, YSLEER. The J segment lost 6 bases and the V segment lost 1 base, leaving 0 bases of the junction unmatched. The CDR3 runs 13 residues. CDR3: CASSQGTGDGYTF. The CDR3 coding sequence is TGCGCCAGCAGCCAAGGGACAGGGGATGGCTACACCTTC.

The V gene is TRBV10-3, the J gene TRBJ1-2; 9 bases agree with TRBD1. CDR3 length equals 13 residues. Per the germline V gene, CDR1 is ENHRY and CDR2 is SYGVKD. Trimming at V came to 6 bases and at J to 6 bases, leaving 5 bases not matched to a gene. CDR3 bases: TGTGCCATCAGCGGGACAGGGCTAAATGGCTACACCTTC. Translation gives CAISGTGLNGYTF.

This clone was observed a handful of times. J is TRBJ2-7 and V is TRBV19, with 9 bases matching TRBD1. The CDR3 extends over 14 amino acids. The J segment lost 6 bases and the V segment lost 11 bases, leaving 14 bases of the junction unmatched. Germline assignment: CDR1 LNHDA and CDR2 SQIVND (reference sequence). CDR3 sequence (DNA): TGTGCCCCCGACACGGGACAGGGTTCTGGCGAGCAGTACTTC. Protein product: CAPDTGQGSGEQYF.

This clone was observed once. This chain uses TRBV19 with TRBJ2-5; 7 bases agree with TRBD1. Germline-derived CDR1 and CDR2 are LNHDA and SQIVND (reference sequence). V trimming: 6 bases; J trimming: 2 bases; junction bases outside the gene matches: 3. This CDR3 region has 13 residues. DNA for the CDR3: TGTGCCAGTAGAAAGGGACAGCAAGAGACCCAGTACTTC. It encodes CASRKGQQETQYF.

The chain is built from TRBV7-3 and TRBJ2-5, with 11 bases matching TRBD2. The trim removed 5 bases at V and 2 bases at J, leaving 7 bases unmatched. The germline gives CDR1 SGHTA, CDR2 FQGTGA. The CDR3 length is 16 residues. The CDR3 loop reads CASSRRLAGLQETQYF. CDR3 nucleotides: TGTGCCAGCAGCCGTAGACTAGCGGGGCTTCAAGAGACCCAGTACTTC.

This clone was picked up many times. V usage is TRBV5-6 and J usage is TRBJ1-6, with 9 bases aligning to TRBD1. Losses at the gene ends were 0 bases for V and 7 bases for J; bases not matched to a gene: 8. The CDR3 length is 17 residues. Germline V gene sequence: CDR1 SGHDT, CDR2 YYEEEE. CDR3 amino acids: CASSLEGRDRDNSPLHF. CDR3 nucleotides: TGTGCCAGCAGCTTGGAGGGAAGGGACAGGGACAATTCACCCCTCCACTTT.

This chain links TRBV29-1 with TRBJ2-3; TRBD1 aligns across 9 bases. The CDR3 consists of 15 residues. Germline CDR1 and CDR2: SQVTM and ANQGSEA. V dropped 4 bases and J dropped 1; count of bases not matched to a gene: 6. In nucleotides, the CDR3 is TGCAGCGTTGTGTGGGGGACAGGGCGCACAGATACGCAGTATTTT. This translates into CSVVWGTGRTDTQYF.

This chain joins TRBV30 and TRBJ1-2, with TRBD1 matching 7 bases. The V and J ends lost 1 base and 0 bases, in that order; junction bases with no gene match: 2. There are 14 residues in the CDR3. The germline gives CDR1 GTSNPN, CDR2 SVGIG (reference sequence). The CDR3 loop is CAWSEGAPNYGYTF. CDR3 in DNA: TGTGCCTGGAGTGAGGGGGCCCCTAACTATGGCTACACCTTC.

The gene calls are TRBV19 and TRBJ1-2, with 7 bases identical to TRBD1. CDR3 length equals 15 residues. Trimming at V came to 3 bases and at J to 4 bases, leaving 8 bases not matched to a gene. Per germline, CDR1 LNHDA and CDR2 SQIVND (reference sequence). The CDR3 nucleotides read TGTGCCAGTAGTATCGACAGGGAAGGGGTCTATGGCTACACCTTC. Amino acids: CASSIDREGVYGYTF.

The chain is built from TRBV14 and TRBJ1-6; 7 bases fit TRBD1. Germline values: CDR1 SGHDN, CDR2 FVKESK. The CDR3 extends over 14 amino acids. V was pared by 5 bases and J by 10 bases, with 8 bases of the junction left unmatched. Written as DNA, the CDR3 is TGTGCCAGCAGCATACAGGGGTCCGGGTCACCCCTCCACTTT. Translating gives CASSIQGSGSPLHF.

This clone was recorded a few times. V is TRBV4-1 and J is TRBJ2-7; 7 bases are a match to TRBD1. This CDR3 spans 14 amino acids. Germline V CDR1 and CDR2: MGHRA, YSYEKL. Trimming removed 1 base from V and 4 bases from J; junction bases left unmatched: 4. The CDR3 coding sequence is TGCGCCAGCAGCCAAGCGACAGGGTTTTACGAGCAGTACTTC. This encodes CASSQATGFYEQYF.

The genes are TRBV5-1 and TRBJ2-5; TRBD2 matches 9 bases. Looked up from germline, CDR1 is SGHRS and CDR2 is YFSETQ. V lost 6 bases and J lost 2; bases outside the gene matches: 11. This CDR3 region has 16 residues. CDR3 region: CASNWLAGHIQETQYF. CDR3 in DNA: TGCGCCAGCAACTGGCTAGCGGGGCATATTCAAGAGACCCAGTACTTC.

The J gene is TRBJ2-7, the V gene TRBV19; D is perhaps TRBD1 (5 bases). Germline V gene sequence: CDR1 LNHDA, CDR2 SQIVND (reference sequence). V shed 5 bases and J shed 2 bases, with 16 bases lying between them. The CDR3 sequence is 15 residues long. The CDR3 DNA reads as TGTGCCAGTAGTGCCGAACCCAGGGTACCCTACGAGCAGTACTTC. The encoded protein is CASSAEPRVPYEQYF.

The V gene is TRBV5-6, the J gene TRBJ2-7; D is perhaps TRBD2 (5 bases). Germline loops: CDR1 SGHDT, CDR2 YYEEEE. The ends were cut back, 5 bases at V and 0 bases at J, with 15 bases in the middle. The CDR3 is 15 amino acids. As DNA, the CDR3 is TGTGCCAGCAGACTGAGGGCAGGAGCCTCCTACGAGCAGTACTTC. It is translated as CASRLRAGASYEQYF.

The V gene is TRBV9, the J gene TRBJ2-3, with 10 bases lining up with TRBD2. The CDR3 length is 16 residues. Germline trimming cut 1 base from V and 5 bases from J; bases unmatched to any gene: 7. The germline CDR1 and CDR2 sequences are SGDLS and YYNGEE. The CDR3 bases are TGTGCCAGCAGCGTATTGCAGCGGGGGGGCAAAGATACGCAGTATTTT. This codes for CASSVLQRGGKDTQYF.

This clone was picked up many times. The chain links TRBV18 to TRBJ1-5, with 7 bases identical to TRBD1. The CDR3 totals 13 residues. Germline loops: CDR1 KGHSH, CDR2 LQKENI. Trimming at V came to 8 bases and at J to 7 bases, leaving 8 bases not matched to a gene. The CDR3 DNA follows: TGTGCCAGCACCCCAGGGGGGAGCCAGCCCCAGCATTTT. This translates into CASTPGGSQPQHF.

This sequence joins TRBV5-1 and TRBJ1-2; 10 bases map to TRBD1. The CDR3 contains 14 residues. J was trimmed by 7 bases and V by 4 bases; bases with no gene match: 7. Germline lookup yields CDR1 SGHRS and CDR2 YFSETQ. The CDR3 protein is CASSDGQGDSGYTF. The CDR3 DNA reads as TGCGCCAGCAGCGATGGACAGGGGGATAGTGGCTACACCTTC. Complete variable domain (other parts from reference TRBV5-1 and TRBJ1-2): KAGVTQTPRYLIKTRGQQVTLSCSPISGHRSVSWYQQTPGQGLQFLFEYFSETQRNKGNFPGRFSGRQFSNSRSEMNVSTLELGDSALYLCASSDGQGDSGYTFGSGTRLTVV.

CDR3 residues: CASSLAQGVDGYTF. As DNA, the CDR3 is TGTGCCAGCAGCTTAGCACAGGGGGTGGATGGCTACACCTTC. The gene calls are TRBV7-2 and TRBJ1-2, with 8 bases fitting TRBD1. Germline CDR1 SGHTA, CDR2 FQGNSA. The CDR3 runs to 14 residues. Losses at the gene ends were 0 bases for V and 6 bases for J; bases not matched to a gene: 3.

The genes are TRBV9 and TRBJ1-1; D perhaps matches TRBD1 (6 bases). This CDR3 is 15 amino acids long. V gave up 3 bases and J gave up 4 bases, with 16 bases separating them. Germline-derived CDR1 and CDR2 are SGDLS and YYNGEE. For the CDR3, the DNA is TGTGCCAGCAGCGCCGGCGGGGGGCCCACCACTGAAGCTTTCTTT. Its translation: CASSAGGGPTTEAFF.

V and J are TRBV7-6 and TRBJ2-3, with 13 nucleotides matching TRBD2. This CDR3 region has 13 residues. The ends lost 5 bases at V and 15 bases at J; junction bases unmatched: 8. In germline, CDR1 is SGHVS, CDR2 FNYEAQ. The CDR3 spells CASSLGGLAGFYF. CDR3 in DNA: TGTGCCAGCAGCCTCGGGGGACTAGCGGGGTTTTATTTT. Full variable domain (rest looked up from reference TRBV7-6 and TRBJ2-3): GAGVSQSPRYKVTKRGQDVALRCDPISGHVSLYWYRQALGQGPEFLTYFNYEAQQDKSGLPNDRFSAERPEGSISTLTIQRTEQRDSAMYRCASSLGGLAGFYFGPGTRLTVL.

This chain links TRBV19 with TRBJ1-1; no clear D. Germline CDR1 reads LNHDA; CDR2 reads SQIVND (reference sequence). CDR3 length equals 12 residues. The V end was cut by 1 base, the J end by 3 bases, with 3 bases between. CDR3 in amino acids: CASSIAYTEAFF. The CDR3 DNA reads as TGTGCCAGTAGTATAGCCTACACTGAAGCTTTCTTT.

The J gene is TRBJ1-3, the V gene TRBV4-1, with D perhaps TRBD1 (5 bases). V was shortened by 2 bases and J by 2 bases, with 22 bases between the two germline ends. CDR1 is MGHRA and CDR2 is YSYEKL in the germline V gene. The CDR3 is made up of 19 amino acids. The CDR3 spells CASSQLLWGGDSTGNTIYF. DNA of the CDR3: TGCGCCAGCAGCCAATTACTTTGGGGGGGAGACTCAACTGGAAACACCATATATTTT.